This TCR beta chain emerged from a study of Ad26.COV2.S vaccination and SARS-CoV-2 variants listed by TCRdb under 2021. Study-wide context: Donors in the vaccine arm were drawn from COV1001, a multicentre, randomized, double-blind, placebo-controlled phase I-IIa trial testing Ad26.COV2.S in healthy adults. Ad26.COV2.S was administered intramuscularly at 5 x 10^10 or 1 x 10^11 viral particles, either as a single shot or as two shots given 56 days apart. The specificity and breadth of SARS-CoV-2-reactive T cell receptors after Ad26.COV2.S vaccination were assessed by TCRbeta repertoire sequencing. A total of some 30 samples were included in the TCR-sequenced set, comprising approximately 20 Ad26.COV2.S vaccine recipients, 5 placebo recipients and 8 SARS-CoV-2 convalescent individuals. Participants in the trial were split at random into five groups of five each, receiving low-dose or high-dose Ad26.COV2.S once or twice, or else placebo on both occasions. Investigators remained blinded to trial group allocation during experiments and outcome assessment. General conclusions and limits of the study: After vaccination, substantial breadth of spike-specific CD8+ and CD4+ T cell responses was reported. Non-spike TCR breadth was comparable between vaccine and placebo recipients, consistent with the vaccine containing only spike. Higher spike-specific TCR breadth was observed in Ad26.COV2.S recipients than in placebo recipients (P = 0.0014). The authors noted that total T cell responses may have been underestimated by the TCR breadth and depth analyses. Comparing responses between vaccine doses or regimens was not something the study was powered to do.

CDR1 and CDR2, looked up from the germline V gene, are KGHSH and LQKENI. Trimming takes 6 bases off V and 0 bases off J; junction bases not matched to a gene: 7. The CDR3 has 15 amino acids, counting the end cysteine and phenylalanine. CDR3 DNA only is kept here, 45 bases in frame from base 1. TCRbeta CDR3 regions were sequenced with the immunoSEQ Assay. After extraction, genomic DNA underwent amplification by bias-controlled multiplex PCR, followed by high-throughput sequencing. As for the original processing: Collapsing and filtering of sequences were performed to quantify the absolute abundance of each unique TCRbeta CDR3 region. T cell fraction was estimated by normalizing TCRbeta template counts to usable DNA, which was measured by amplifying reference genes present in all nucleated cells. Repertoire TCRs were annotated as SARS-CoV-2-specific by exact matching of V gene, CDR3 amino acid sequence and J gene to a known reactive TCR set. MIRA supplied the reference SARS-CoV-2 TCR set, which was filtered for enrichment in COVID-19-positive ImmuneCODE repertoires so that public or cross-reactive TCRs were removed. Based on the MIRA antigens, annotated TCRs were further analysed at the level of specific ORF or position within ORF. Breadth was defined as the number of annotated unique rearrangements divided by the total number of unique productive rearrangements, and depth was defined as the summed frequency of the annotated unique rearrangements. Two-sided Wilcoxon rank-sum tests were applied when comparing TCR breadth between groups. TCRdb took over this immuneACCESS table, retaining in-frame rearrangements with V and J assigned. Such tables are incomplete; in checked studies, under half of the missing clones stem from an unresolved V gene, and the remainder is unexplained. The DNA gave D and trimming, while V, J and clone size come from that table. Here the sample has 250,000 to 300,000 clones; around 87% occur a single time. Jointly, the top ten make up more than 2.5% of the sample.

The treatment or condition label, read with the paper, signifies: some 19 received Ad26.COV2.S at low or high dose, single or two shots; about 5 received placebo; per-sample allocation not given. Repertoires of vaccine and placebo recipients were sequenced from samples collected on day 63 after the first injection. Cohort 1b enrolled 25 adults aged 18-55 years at a single site in Boston, USA, between 29 July and 7 August 2020. Ad26.COV2.S was a replication-incompetent adenovirus type 26 vector expressing a prefusion-stabilized SARS-CoV-2 spike protein from the original Wuhan strain. This clone occurred once. The specificity of this receptor is unknown. No base quality values were provided; no much bigger clone lies one nucleotide off.

The source was peripheral blood, collected in a trial of Ad26.COV2.S vaccine versus placebo. The chain is encoded by TRBV18 joined to TRBJ2-5, and 7 junction bases match TRBD1. This TCR came from a person aged 18-60 years who received the Ad26.COV2.S COVID-19 vaccine or a placebo. The CDR3 loop reads CASSRGQANQETQYF. The sequenced DNA: TGTGCCAGCTCCCGCGGACAGGCTAACCAAGAGACCCAGTACTTC.